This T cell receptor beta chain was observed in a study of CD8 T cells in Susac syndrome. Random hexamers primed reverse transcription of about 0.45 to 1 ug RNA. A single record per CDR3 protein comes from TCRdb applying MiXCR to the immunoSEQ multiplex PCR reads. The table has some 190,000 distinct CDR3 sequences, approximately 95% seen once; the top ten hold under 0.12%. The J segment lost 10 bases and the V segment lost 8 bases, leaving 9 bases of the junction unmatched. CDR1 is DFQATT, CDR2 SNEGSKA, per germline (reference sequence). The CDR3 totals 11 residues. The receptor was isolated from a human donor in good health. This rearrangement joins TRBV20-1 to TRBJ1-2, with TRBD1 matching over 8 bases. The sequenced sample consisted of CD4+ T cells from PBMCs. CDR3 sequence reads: CSPLDREDYTF. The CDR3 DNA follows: TGCAGTCCACTGGACAGGGAGGACTACACCTTC.